This T cell receptor (beta chain) was captured in a study of T cells in Graves' hyperthyroidism and ophthalmopathy. Study overall: Peripheral blood sampling occurred at initial diagnosis, before any treatment.

Study-level findings and limits: Stable hyperthyroidism and ophthalmopathy were separated using 13 V-J signatures. Model-based prediction identified ophthalmopathy a median around 6.5 months prior to its onset. Most thyroid clonotypes expanded above 0.001 appeared in blood too.

Researchers amplified the TCR beta CDR3 regions from RNA transcripts. An initial round of RT-PCR targeting the TCR CDR3 relied on the HTBI primer set. TCRdb recomputed calls from the multiplex PCR reads with MiXCR, one row per CDR3 protein. The sample contains around 530,000 distinct CDR3 sequences, roughly a sixth of which appear only once. The sample holds many counts of this clonotype. Its antigen is as yet unknown. The CDR3 is made up of 14 amino acids. Germline V lookup: CDR1 MDHEN, CDR2 SYDVKM. V was pared by 5 bases and J by 4 bases, with 14 bases between. Source material: blood. This receptor was identified in a woman between 18 and 30 years old with Graves' ophthalmopathy. V usage is TRBV28 and J usage is TRBJ1-2; TRBD1 is a possible D gene (5 bases). The DNA of the CDR3 is TGTGCCAGCAGTAAGTTCCAGAGGGGCTATGGCTACACCTTC. Protein product: CASSKFQRGYGYTF.